This T cell receptor beta chain was observed in a study of OX40 agonist ivuxolimab in advanced cancers. The data were produced by immunoSEQ multiplex PCR, yet TCRdb's version contains in-frame clones alone and is incomplete. The sample gives about 26,000 clones, roughly 73% of which show up once; about 26% is in the top ten. The TCR comes from an adult with an advanced solid tumor such as melanoma, head and neck, liver or kidney cancer. The specimen comprised CD4+ or CD8+ T cells sorted from blood, sampled in a trial of the OX40 agonist ivuxolimab.

The CDR3 DNA reads TGTGCCAGCAGCTTAGCTGCAGGGAGGCGGACTGAAGCTTTCTTT. As protein: CASSLAAGRRTEAFF. V usage is TRBV7-6 and J usage is TRBJ1-1, with a weak D call TRBD1 (5 bases). The V and J ends lost 0 bases and 5 bases respectively, with 13 bases between them. In germline, CDR1 is SGHVS, CDR2 FNYEAQ. This CDR3 has 15 residues.